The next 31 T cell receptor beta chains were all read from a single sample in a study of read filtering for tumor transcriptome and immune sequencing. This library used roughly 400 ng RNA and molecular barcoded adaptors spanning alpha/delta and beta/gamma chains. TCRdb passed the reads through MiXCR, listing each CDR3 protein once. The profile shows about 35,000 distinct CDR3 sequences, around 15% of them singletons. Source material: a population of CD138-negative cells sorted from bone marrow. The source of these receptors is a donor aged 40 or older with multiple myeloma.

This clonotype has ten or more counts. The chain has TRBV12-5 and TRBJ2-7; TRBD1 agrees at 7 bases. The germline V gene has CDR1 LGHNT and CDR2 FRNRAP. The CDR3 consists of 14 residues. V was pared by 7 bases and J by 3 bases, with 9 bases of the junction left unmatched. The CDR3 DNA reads TGTGCTAGTGCCCGATCGGCAGGGGGCTACGAGCAGTACTTC. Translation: CASARSAGGYEQYF.

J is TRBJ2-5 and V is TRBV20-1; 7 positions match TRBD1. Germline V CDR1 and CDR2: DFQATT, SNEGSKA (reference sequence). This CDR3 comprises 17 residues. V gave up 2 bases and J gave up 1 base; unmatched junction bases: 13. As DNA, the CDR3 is TGCAGTGCTAGAAACTCCGGGACAGCAAGAATCCAAGAGACCCAGTACTTC. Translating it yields CSARNSGTARIQETQYF.

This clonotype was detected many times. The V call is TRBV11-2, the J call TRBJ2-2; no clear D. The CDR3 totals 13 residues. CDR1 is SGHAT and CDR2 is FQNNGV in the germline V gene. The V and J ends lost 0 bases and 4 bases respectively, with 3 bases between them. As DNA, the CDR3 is TGTGCCAGCAGCTTAGAACGCACCGGGGAGCTGTTTTTT. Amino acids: CASSLERTGELFF.

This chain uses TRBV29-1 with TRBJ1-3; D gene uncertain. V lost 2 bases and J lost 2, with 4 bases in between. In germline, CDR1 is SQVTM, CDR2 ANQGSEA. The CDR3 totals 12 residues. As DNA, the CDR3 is TGCAGCGTTGAAACGCCTGGAAACACCATATATTTT. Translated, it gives CSVETPGNTIYF.

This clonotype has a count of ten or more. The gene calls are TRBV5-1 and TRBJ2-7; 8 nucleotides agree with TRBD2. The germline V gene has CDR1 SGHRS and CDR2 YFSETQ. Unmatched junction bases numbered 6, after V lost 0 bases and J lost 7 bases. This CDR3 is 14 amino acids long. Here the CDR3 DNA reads TGCGCCAGCAGCTTGGCCGGGAGGGCCGGGGAGCAGTACTTC. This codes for CASSLAGRAGEQYF. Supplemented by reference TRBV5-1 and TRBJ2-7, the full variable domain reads KAGVTQTPRYLIKTRGQQVTLSCSPISGHRSVSWYQQTPGQGLQFLFEYFSETQRNKGNFPGRFSGRQFSNSRSEMNVSTLELGDSALYLCASSLAGRAGEQYFGPGTRLTVT.

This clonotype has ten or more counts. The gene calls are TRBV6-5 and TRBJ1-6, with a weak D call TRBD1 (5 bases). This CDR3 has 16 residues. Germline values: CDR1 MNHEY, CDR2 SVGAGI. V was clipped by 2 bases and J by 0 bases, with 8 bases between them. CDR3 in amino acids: CASSYGTGSYNSPLHF. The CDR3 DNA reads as TGTGCCAGCAGTTACGGTACAGGCTCCTATAATTCACCCCTCCACTTT.

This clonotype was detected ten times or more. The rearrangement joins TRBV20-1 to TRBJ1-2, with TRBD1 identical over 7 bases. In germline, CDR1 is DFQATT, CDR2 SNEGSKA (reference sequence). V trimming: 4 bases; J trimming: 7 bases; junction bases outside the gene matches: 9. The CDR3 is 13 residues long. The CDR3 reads CSAMESGGFGYTF. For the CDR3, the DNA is TGCAGTGCTATGGAATCAGGGGGGTTTGGCTACACCTTC.

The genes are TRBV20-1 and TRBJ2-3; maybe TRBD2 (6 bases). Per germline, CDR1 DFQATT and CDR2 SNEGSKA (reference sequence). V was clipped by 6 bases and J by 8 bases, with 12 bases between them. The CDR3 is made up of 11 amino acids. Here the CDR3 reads CSAGRLGTQYF. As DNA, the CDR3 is TGCAGTGCGGGTAGACTAGGTACGCAGTATTTT.

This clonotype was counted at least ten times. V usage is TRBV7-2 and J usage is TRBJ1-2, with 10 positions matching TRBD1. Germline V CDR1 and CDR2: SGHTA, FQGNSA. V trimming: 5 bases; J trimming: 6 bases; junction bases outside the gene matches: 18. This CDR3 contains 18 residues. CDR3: CASSQGYWGGQGENGYTF. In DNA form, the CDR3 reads TGTGCCAGCAGCCAAGGTTATTGGGGAGGACAGGGGGAAAATGGCTACACCTTC.

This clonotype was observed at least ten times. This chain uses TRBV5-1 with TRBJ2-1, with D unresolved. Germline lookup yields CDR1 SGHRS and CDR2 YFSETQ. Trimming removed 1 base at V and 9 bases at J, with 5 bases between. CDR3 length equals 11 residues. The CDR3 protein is CASSLPGEQFF. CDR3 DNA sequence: TGCGCCAGCAGCTTGCCGGGTGAGCAGTTCTTC.

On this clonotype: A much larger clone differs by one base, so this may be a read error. The CDR3 nucleotides are TGCGCCAGCAGCCACCCTGACAGGAACACTGAAGCTTCCTTT. Encoded protein: CASSHPDRNTEASF. J is TRBJ1-1 and V is TRBV4-1; a possible D gene is TRBD1 (6 bases). The CDR3 consists of 14 residues. CDR1 and CDR2 from the germline V gene are MGHRA and YSYEKL.

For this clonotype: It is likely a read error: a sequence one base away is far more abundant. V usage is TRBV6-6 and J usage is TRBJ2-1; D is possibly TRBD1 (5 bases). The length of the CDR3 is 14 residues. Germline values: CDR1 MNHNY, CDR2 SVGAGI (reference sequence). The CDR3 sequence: CACSYSVPAGEQFF. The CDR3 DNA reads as TGTGCCTGCAGTTACTCGGTGCCGGCAGGGGAGCAGTTCTTC.

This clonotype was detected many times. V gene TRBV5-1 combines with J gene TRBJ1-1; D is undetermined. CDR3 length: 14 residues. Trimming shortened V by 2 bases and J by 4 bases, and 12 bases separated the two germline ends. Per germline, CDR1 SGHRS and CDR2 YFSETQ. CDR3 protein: CASSFKESLTEAFF. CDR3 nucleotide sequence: TGCGCCAGCAGCTTTAAAGAGAGCCTCACTGAAGCTTTCTTT.

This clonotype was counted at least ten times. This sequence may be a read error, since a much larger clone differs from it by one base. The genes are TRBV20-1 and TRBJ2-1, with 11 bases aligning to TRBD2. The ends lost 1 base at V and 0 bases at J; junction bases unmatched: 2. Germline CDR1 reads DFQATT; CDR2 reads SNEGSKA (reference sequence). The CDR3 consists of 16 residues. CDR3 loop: CSARVLAGGSYNEQFF. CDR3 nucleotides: TGCAGTGCTAGAGTTCTAGCGGGGGGCTCCTACAATGAGCAGTTCTTC.

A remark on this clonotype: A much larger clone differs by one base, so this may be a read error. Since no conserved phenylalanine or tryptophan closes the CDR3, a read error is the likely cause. The CDR3 loop is CAIKGRGNTEAFL. The CDR3 DNA reads as TGTGCCATCAAGGGCCGGGGGAACACTGAAGCTTTCCTT. The chain is built from TRBV10-3 and TRBJ1-1; D unclear. Germline loops: CDR1 ENHRY, CDR2 SYGVKD. The V and J ends lost 7 bases and 1 base respectively, with 10 bases between them. The CDR3 runs to 13 residues.

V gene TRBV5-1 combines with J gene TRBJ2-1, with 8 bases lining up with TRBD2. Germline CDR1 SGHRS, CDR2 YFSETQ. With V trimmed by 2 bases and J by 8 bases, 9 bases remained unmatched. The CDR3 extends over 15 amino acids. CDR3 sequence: CASSLLYGRGDEQFF. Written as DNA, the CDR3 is TGCGCCAGCAGCTTACTGTACGGGAGGGGGGATGAGCAGTTCTTC.

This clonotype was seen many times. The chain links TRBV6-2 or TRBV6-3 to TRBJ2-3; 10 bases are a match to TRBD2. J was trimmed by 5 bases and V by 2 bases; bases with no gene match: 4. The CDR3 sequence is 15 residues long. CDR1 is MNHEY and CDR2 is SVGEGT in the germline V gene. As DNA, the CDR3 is TGTGCCAGCAGTTACGGCAGCGGGAGGGTAGATACGCAGTATTTT. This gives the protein CASSYGSGRVDTQYF.

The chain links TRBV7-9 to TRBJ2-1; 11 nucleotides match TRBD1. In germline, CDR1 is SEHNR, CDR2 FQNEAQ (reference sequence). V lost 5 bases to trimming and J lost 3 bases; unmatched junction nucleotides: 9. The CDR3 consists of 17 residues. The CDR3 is CASSPGTGGWGYNEQFF. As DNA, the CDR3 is TGTGCCAGCAGCCCAGGGACAGGGGGATGGGGCTACAATGAGCAGTTCTTC. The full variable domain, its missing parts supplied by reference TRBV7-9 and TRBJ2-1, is DTGVSQNPRHKITKRGQNVTFRCDPISEHNRLYWYRQTLGQGPEFLTYFQNEAQLEKSRLLSDRFSAERPKGSFSTLEIQRTEQGDSAMYLCASSPGTGGWGYNEQFFGPGTRLTVL.

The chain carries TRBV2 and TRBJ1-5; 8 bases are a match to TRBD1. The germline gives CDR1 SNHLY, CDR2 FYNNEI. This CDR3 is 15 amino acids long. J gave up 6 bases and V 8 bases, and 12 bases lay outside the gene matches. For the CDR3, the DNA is TGTGCCAGCCTCGGCACAGGGGGGGGGGGTCAGCCCCAGCATTTT. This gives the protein CASLGTGGGGQPQHF.

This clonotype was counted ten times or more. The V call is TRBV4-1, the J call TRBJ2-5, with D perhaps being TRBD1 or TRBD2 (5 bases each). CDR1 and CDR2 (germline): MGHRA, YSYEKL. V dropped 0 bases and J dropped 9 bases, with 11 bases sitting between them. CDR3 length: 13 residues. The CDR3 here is CASSQEVRDPQYF. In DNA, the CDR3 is TGCGCCAGCAGCCAAGAAGTTCGGGACCCCCAGTACTTC.

The CDR3 DNA reads as TGTGCCAGCAGTGAACGACAGAACCTACAAGAGACCCAGTACTTC. Protein: CASSERQNLQETQYF. This chain links TRBV2 with TRBJ2-5; maybe TRBD1 (5 bases). V lost 2 bases to trimming and J lost 2 bases, with 12 bases between them. The V gene's germline CDR1 is SNHLY and CDR2 FYNNEI. The CDR3 length is 15 residues.

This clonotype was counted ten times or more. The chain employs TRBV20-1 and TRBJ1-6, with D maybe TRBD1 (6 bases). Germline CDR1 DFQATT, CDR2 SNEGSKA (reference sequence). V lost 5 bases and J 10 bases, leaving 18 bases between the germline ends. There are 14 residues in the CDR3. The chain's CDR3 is CSADDTGIRSPLHF. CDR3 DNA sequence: TGCAGTGCTGACGATACAGGGATACGGTCACCCCTCCACTTT.

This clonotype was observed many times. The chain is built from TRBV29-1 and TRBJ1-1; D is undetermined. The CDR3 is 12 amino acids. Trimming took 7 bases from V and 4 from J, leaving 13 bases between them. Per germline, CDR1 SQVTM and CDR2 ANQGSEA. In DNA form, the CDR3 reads TGCAGCGCCATAGCCTCGAGCACTGAAGCTTTCTTT. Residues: CSAIASSTEAFF.

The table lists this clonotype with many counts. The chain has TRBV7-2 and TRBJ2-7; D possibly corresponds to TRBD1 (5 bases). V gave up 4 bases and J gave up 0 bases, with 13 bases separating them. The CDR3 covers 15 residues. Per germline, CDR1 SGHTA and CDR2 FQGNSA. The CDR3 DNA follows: TGTGCCAGCAGCTCCCCAGGGAAGGTCTCCTACGAGCAGTACTTC. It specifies CASSSPGKVSYEQYF.

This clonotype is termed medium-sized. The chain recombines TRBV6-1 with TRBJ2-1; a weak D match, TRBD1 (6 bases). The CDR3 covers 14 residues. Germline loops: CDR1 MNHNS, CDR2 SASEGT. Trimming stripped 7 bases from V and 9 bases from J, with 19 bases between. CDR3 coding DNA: TGTGCCAGCAATCCGGGACAAGTCCTGGGTGAGCAGTTCTTC. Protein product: CASNPGQVLGEQFF.

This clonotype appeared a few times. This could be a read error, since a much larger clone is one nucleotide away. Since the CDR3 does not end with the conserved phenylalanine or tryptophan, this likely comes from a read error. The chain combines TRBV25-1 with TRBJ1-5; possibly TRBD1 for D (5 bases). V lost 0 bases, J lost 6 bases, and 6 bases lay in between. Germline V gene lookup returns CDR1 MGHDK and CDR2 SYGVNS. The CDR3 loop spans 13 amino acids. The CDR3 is CASSEYRVQPQHL. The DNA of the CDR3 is TGTGCCAGCAGTGAATACAGGGTTCAGCCCCAGCATCTT.

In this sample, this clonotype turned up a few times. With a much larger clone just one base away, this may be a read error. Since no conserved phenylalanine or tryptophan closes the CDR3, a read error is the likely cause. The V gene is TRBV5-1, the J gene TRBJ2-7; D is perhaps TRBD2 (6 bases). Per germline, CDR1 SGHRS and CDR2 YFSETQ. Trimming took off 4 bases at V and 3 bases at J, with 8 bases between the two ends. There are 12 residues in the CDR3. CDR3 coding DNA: TGCGCCAGCAGCACCGGGGGCTACGAGCAGTACCTC. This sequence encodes CASSTGGYEQYL.

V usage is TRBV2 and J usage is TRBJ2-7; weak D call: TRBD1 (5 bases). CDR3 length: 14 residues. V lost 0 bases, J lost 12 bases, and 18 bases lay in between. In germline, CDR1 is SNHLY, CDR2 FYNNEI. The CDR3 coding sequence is TGTGCCAGCAGTGAAGCGCTTCTAAGGGGCAGTGGGTACTTC. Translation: CASSEALLRGSGYF.

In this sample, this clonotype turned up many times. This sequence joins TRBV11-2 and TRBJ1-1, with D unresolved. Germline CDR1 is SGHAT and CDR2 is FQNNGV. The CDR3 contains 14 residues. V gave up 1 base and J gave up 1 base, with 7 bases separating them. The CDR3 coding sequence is TGTGCCAGCAGCTTAGGGCGACAGAACACTGAAGCTTTCTTT. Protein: CASSLGRQNTEAFF.

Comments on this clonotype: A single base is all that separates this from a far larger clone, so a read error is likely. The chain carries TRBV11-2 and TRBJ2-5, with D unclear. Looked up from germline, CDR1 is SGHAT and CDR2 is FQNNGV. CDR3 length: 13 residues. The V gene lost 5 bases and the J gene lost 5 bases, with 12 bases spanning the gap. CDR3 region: CASSPRAWETQYF. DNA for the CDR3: TGTGCCAGCAGCCCCCGGGCCTGGGAGACCCAGTACTTC.

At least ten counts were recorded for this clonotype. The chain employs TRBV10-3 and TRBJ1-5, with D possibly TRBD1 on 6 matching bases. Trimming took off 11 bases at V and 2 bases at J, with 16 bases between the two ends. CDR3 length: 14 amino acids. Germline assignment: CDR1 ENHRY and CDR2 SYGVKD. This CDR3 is CAASGGYGNQPQHF. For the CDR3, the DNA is TGTGCCGCTAGTGGGGGCTATGGCAATCAGCCCCAGCATTTT.